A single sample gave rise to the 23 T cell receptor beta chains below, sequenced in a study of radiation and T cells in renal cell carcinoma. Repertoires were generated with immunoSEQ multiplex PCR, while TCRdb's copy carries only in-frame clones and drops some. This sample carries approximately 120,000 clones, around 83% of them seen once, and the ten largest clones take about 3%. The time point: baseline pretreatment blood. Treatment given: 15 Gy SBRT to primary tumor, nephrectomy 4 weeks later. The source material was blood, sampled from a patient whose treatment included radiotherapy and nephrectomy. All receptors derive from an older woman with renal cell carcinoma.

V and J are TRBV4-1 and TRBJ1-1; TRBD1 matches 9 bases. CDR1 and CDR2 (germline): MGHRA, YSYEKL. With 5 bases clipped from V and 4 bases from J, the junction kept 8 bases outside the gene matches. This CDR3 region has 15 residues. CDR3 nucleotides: TGCGCCAGCAGCTCCCGGGACAGGGAAATCACTGAAGCTTTCTTT. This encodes CASSSRDREITEAFF.

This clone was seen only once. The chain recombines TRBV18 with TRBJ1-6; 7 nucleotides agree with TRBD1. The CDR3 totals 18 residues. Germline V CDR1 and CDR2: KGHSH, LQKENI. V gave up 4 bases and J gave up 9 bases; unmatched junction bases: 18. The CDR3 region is CASSQPRGDRTTPSPLHF. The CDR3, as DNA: TGTGCCAGCTCACAACCGCGAGGGGACAGAACTACCCCTTCACCCCTCCACTTT.

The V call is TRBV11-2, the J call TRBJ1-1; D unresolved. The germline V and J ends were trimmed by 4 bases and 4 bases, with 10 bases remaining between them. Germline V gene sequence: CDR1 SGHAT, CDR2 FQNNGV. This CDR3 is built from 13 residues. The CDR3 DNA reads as TGTGCCAGCAGCTCCATGCGGGGCACTGAAGCTTTCTTT. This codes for CASSSMRGTEAFF.

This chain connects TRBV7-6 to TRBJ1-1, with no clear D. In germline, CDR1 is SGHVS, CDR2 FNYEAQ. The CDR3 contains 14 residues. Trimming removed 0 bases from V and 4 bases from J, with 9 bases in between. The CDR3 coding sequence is TGTGCCAGCAGCTTAGCGGGGTTGGGCACTGAAGCTTTCTTT. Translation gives CASSLAGLGTEAFF.

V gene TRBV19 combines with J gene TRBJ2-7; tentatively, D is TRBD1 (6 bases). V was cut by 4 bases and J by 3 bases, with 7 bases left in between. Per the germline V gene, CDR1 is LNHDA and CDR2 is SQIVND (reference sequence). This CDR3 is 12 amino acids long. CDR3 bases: TGTGCCAGTAGTACACAGGGCTACGAGCAGTACTTC. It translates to CASSTQGYEQYF.

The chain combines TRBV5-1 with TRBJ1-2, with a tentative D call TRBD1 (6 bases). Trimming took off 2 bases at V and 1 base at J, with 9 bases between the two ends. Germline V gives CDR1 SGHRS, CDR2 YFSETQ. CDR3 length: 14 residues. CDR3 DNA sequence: TGCGCCAGCAGCTTCGGACAGAGTAACTATGGCTACACCTTC. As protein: CASSFGQSNYGYTF.

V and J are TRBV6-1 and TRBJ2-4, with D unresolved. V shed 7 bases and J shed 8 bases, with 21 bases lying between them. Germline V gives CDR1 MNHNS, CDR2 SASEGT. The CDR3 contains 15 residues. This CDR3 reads CASNERGRLMDIQYF. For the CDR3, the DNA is TGTGCCAGCAACGAAAGAGGCCGTCTTATGGACATTCAGTACTTC.

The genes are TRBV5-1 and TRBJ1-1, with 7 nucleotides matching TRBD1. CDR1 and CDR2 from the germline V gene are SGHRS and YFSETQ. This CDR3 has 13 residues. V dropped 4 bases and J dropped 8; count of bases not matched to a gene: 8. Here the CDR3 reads CASSLTGLNEAFF. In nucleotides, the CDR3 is TGCGCCAGCAGCCTGACAGGGCTCAACGAAGCTTTCTTT.

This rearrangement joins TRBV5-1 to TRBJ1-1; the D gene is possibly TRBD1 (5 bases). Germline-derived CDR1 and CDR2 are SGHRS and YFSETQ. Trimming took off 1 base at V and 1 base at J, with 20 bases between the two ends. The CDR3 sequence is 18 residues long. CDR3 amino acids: CASSLPLGEAGSNTEAFF. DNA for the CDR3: TGCGCCAGCAGCTTGCCCCTAGGTGAGGCAGGGTCGAACACTGAAGCTTTCTTT.

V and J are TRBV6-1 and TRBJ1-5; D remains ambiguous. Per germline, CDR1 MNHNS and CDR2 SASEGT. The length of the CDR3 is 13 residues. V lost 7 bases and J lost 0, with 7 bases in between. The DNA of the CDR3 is TGTGCCAGCACCCACGTTAGCAATCAGCCCCAGCATTTT. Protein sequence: CASTHVSNQPQHF.

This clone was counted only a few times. CDR3 amino acids: CASSLGRVGAEQYF. The CDR3 DNA sequence: TGCGCCAGCAGTCTGGGCAGGGTCGGGGCCGAGCAGTACTTC. The V and J genes are TRBV5-1 and TRBJ2-7, with D perhaps being TRBD1 or TRBD2 (5 bases each). The germline V gene has CDR1 SGHRS and CDR2 YFSETQ. Trimming left V 5 bases short and J 6 bases short, with 18 bases between. The CDR3 loop spans 14 amino acids.

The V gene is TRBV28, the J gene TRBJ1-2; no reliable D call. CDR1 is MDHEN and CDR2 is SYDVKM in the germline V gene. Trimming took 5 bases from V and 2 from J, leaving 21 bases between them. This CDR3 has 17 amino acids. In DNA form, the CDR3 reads TGTGCCAGCAGTCCCGACAATGCCTGGAGATCGAACTATGGCTACACCTTC. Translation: CASSPDNAWRSNYGYTF.

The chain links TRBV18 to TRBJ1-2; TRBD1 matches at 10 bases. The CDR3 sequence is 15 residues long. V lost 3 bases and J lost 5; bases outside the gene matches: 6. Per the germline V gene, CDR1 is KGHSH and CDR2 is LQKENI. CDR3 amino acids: CASSPGTGASYGYTF. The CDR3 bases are TGTGCCAGCTCACCCGGGACAGGGGCATCGTATGGCTACACCTTC.

CDR3 in DNA: TGCGCCAGCAGCCCAGGGGAGAGGCTAGCCTACGAGCAGTACTTC. Protein product: CASSPGERLAYEQYF. The chain combines TRBV4-1 with TRBJ2-7; weak D call: TRBD1 (6 bases). This CDR3 has 15 amino acids. Germline loops: CDR1 MGHRA, CDR2 YSYEKL. With 4 bases removed from V and 2 bases from J, the gap between germline ends came to 15 bases.

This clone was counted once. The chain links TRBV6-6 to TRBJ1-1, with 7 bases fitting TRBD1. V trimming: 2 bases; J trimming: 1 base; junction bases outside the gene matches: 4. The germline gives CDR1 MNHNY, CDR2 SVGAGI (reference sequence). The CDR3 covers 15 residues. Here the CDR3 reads CASSYGTARNTEAFF. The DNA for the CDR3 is TGTGCCAGCAGTTACGGGACAGCTAGGAACACTGAAGCTTTCTTT.

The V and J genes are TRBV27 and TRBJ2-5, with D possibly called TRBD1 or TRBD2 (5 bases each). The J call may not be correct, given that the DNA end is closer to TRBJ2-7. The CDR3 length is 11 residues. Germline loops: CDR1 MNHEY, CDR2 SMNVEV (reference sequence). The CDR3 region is CAGRGAYEQYF. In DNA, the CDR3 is TGTGCCGGCCGAGGGGCCTACGAGCAGTACTTC.

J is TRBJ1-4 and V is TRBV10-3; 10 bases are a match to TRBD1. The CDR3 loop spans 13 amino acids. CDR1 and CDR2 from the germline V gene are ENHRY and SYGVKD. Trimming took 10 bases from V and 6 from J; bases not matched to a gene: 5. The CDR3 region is CATGQGVDEKLFF. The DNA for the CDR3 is TGTGCCACCGGACAGGGGGTTGATGAAAAACTGTTTTTT.

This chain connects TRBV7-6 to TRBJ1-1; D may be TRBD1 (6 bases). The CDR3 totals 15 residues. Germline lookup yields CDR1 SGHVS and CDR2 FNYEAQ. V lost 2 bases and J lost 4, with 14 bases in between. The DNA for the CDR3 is TGTGCCAGCAGCTTAATAGGGGGAGGCGGCACTGAAGCTTTCTTT. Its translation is CASSLIGGGGTEAFF.

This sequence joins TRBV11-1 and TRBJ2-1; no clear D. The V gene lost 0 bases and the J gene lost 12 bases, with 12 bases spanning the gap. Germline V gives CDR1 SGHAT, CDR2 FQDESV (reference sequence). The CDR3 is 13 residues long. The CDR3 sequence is CASSLARSVGQFF. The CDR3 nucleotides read TGTGCCAGCAGCTTAGCGAGGTCGGTGGGGCAGTTCTTC.

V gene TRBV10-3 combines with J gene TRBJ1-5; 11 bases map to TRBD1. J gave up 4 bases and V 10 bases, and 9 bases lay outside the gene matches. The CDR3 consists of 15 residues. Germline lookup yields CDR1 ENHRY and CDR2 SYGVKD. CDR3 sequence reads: CATKPGQGVNQPQHF. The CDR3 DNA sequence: TGTGCCACCAAGCCGGGACAGGGGGTAAATCAGCCCCAGCATTTT.

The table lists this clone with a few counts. The CDR3 DNA reads as TGTGCCATCAGCCTGACGACAGGAACGTCCTACGAGCAGTACTTC. Residues: CAISLTTGTSYEQYF. This chain joins TRBV10-3 and TRBJ2-7, with D possibly being TRBD1 (6 bases). From germline, CDR1 is ENHRY and CDR2 SYGVKD. The CDR3 sequence is 15 residues long. Trimming removed 6 bases at V and 1 base at J, with 16 bases between.

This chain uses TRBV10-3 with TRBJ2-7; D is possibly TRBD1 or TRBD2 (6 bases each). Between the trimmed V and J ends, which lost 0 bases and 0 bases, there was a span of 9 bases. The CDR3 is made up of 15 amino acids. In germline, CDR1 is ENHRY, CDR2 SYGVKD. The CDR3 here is CAISESGGTSYEQYF. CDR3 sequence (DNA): TGTGCCATCAGTGAGTCCGGGGGCACCTCCTACGAGCAGTACTTC.

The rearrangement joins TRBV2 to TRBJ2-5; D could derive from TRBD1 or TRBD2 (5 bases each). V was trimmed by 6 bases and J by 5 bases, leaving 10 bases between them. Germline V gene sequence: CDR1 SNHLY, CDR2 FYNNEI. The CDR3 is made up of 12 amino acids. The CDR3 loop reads CASSPGAETQYF. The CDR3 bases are TGTGCCAGCAGCCCCGGGGCTGAGACCCAGTACTTC.